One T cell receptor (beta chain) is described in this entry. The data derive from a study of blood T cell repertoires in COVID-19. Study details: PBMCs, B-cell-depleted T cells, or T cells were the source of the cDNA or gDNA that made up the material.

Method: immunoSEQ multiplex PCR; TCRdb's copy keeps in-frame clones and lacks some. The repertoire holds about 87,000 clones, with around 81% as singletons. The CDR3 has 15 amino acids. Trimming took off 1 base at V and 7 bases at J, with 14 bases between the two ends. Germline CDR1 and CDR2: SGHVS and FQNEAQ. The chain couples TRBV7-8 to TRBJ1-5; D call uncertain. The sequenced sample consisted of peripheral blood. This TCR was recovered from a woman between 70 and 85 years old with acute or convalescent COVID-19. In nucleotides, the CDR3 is TGTGCCAGCAGCTTAGGGGCGAACCCCTCGCAGCCCCAGCATTTT. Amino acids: CASSLGANPSQPQHF.